This T cell receptor (beta chain) appears in the sequencing data of a study of cytomegalovirus exposure and HLA in healthy donors. Overall study results and limits: TCR beta chains associated with HLA were, in a later analysis, more clonally expanded than equally common others. Rare TCR sequences dominated, though some public TCRs recurred in many donors.

As for this clone: Its target is unknown.

The CDR3 spans 16 residues. The V gene end was trimmed by 5 bases and the J gene end by 2 bases; junction bases not matched to a gene: 9. The germline gives CDR1 MNHNY, CDR2 SVGAGI (reference sequence). PCR involved 60 Vbeta and 13 Jbeta primers. Assay: immunoSEQ multiplex PCR; the TCRdb copy retains only in-frame clones and omits some. The sample yields about 220,000 clones, 60% to 80% seen once. The chain employs TRBV6-6 and TRBJ2-1, with 7 nucleotides matching TRBD2. The sequencing sample was made of PBMCs. The sequence came from a woman aged 25 to 39 in good health and CMV-seronegative. The CDR3: CASSPIAGETYNEQFF. The DNA of the CDR3 is TGTGCCAGCAGTCCAATCGCGGGAGAGACCTACAATGAGCAGTTCTTC.